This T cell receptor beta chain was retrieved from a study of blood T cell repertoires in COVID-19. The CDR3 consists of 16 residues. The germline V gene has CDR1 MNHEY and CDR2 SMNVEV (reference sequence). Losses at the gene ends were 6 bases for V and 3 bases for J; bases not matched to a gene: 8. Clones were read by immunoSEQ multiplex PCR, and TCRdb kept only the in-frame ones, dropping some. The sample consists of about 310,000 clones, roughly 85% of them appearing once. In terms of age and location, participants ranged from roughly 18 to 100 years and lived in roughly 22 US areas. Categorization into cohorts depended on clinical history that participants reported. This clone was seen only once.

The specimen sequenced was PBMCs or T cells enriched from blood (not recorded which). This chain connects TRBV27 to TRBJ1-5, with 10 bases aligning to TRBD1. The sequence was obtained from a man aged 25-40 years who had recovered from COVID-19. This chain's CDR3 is CASRVTGTGDNQPQHF. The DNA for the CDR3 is TGTGCCAGCAGGGTGACCGGGACAGGGGACAATCAGCCCCAGCATTTT.